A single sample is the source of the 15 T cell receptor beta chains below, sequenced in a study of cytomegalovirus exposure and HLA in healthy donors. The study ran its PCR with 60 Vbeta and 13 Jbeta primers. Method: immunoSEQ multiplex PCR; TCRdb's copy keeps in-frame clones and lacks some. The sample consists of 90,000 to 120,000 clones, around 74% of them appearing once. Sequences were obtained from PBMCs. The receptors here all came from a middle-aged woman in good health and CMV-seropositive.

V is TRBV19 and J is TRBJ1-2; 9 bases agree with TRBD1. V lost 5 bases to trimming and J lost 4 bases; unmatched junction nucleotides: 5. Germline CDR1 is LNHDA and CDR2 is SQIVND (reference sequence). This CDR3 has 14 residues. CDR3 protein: CASSEGQGGYGYTF. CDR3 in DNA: TGTGCCAGTAGTGAGGGACAGGGTGGCTATGGCTACACCTTC.

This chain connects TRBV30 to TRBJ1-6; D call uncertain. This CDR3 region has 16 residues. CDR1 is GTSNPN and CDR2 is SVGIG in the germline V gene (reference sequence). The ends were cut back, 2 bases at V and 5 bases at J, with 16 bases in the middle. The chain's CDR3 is CAWSLSGGRNNSPLHF. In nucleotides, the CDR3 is TGTGCCTGGAGTTTGAGCGGTGGTCGGAATAATTCACCCCTCCACTTT.

The CDR3 protein is CASTFTGELFF. The CDR3 bases are TGTGCCAGCACCTTCACCGGGGAGCTGTTTTTT. The V and J genes are TRBV2 and TRBJ2-2; D is uncertain. V dropped 7 bases and J dropped 4 bases, with 4 bases sitting between them. There are 11 residues in the CDR3. Per germline, CDR1 SNHLY and CDR2 FYNNEI.

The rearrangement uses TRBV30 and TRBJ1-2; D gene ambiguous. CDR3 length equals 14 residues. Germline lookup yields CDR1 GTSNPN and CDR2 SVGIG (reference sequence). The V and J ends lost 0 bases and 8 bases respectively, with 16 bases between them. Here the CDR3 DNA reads TGTGCCTGGAGTGTAATCGCCGCCTCGGAGGGCTACACCTTC. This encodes CAWSVIAASEGYTF.

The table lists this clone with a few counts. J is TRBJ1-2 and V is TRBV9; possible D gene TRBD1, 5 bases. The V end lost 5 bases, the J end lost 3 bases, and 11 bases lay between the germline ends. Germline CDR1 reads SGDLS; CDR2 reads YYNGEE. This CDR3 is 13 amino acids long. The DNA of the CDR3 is TGTGCCAGCAGGGGGACTGTTGACTATGGCTACACCTTC. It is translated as CASRGTVDYGYTF.

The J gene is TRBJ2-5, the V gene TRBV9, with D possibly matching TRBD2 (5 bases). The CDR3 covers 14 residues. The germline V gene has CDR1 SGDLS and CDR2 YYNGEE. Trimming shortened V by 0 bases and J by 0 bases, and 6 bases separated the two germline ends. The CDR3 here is CASSVGLNQETQYF. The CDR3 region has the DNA TGTGCCAGCAGCGTAGGACTAAACCAAGAGACCCAGTACTTC.

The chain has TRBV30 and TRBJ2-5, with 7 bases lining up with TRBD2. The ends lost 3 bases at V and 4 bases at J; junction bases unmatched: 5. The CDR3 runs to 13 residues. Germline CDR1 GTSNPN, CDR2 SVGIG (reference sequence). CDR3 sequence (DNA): TGTGCCTGGAGAAGGACTAGTCGAGAGACCCAGTACTTC. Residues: CAWRRTSRETQYF.

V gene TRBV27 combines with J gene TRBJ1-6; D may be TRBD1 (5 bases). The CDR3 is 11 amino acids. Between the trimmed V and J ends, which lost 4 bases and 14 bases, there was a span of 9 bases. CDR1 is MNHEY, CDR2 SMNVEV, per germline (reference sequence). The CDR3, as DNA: TGTGCCAGCAGTTCAGGGATTGCCCTCCACTTT. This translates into CASSSGIALHF.

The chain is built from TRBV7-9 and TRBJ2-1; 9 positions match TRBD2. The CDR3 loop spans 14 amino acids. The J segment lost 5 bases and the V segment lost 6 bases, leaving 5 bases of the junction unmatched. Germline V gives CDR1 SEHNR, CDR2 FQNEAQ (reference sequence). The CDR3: CASSPLAGNNEQFF. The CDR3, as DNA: TGTGCCAGCAGTCCCCTAGCGGGGAACAATGAGCAGTTCTTC.

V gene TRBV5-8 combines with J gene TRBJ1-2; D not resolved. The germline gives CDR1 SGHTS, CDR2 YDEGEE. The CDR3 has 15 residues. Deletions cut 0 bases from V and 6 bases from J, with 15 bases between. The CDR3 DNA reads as TGTGCCAGCAGCTTGGCGGGCGGGCTCCAGGATGGCTACACCTTC. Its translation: CASSLAGGLQDGYTF.

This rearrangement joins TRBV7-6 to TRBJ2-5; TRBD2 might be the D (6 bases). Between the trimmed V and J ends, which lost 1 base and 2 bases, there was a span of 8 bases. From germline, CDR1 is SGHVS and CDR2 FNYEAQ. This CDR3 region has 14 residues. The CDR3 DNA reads TGTGCCAGCAGCTTAGATGCGGGACAAGAGACCCAGTACTTC. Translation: CASSLDAGQETQYF.

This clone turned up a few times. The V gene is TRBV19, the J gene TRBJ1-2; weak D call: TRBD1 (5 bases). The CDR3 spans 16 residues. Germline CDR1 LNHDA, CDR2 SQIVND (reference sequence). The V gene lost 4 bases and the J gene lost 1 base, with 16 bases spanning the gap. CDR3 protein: CASSTTARHYNYGYTF. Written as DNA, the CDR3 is TGTGCCAGTAGTACGACAGCCAGGCATTATAACTATGGCTACACCTTC.

The CDR3 region is CASSLVGPKSEQFF. The CDR3 DNA sequence: TGTGCCAGCAGCTTAGTGGGGCCAAAATCCGAGCAGTTCTTC. V and J are TRBV11-3 and TRBJ2-1; a weak D match, TRBD1 (5 bases). Germline CDR1 reads SGHNT; CDR2 reads YENEEA. The V gene lost 1 base and the J gene lost 10 bases, with 14 bases spanning the gap. The CDR3 has 14 amino acids.

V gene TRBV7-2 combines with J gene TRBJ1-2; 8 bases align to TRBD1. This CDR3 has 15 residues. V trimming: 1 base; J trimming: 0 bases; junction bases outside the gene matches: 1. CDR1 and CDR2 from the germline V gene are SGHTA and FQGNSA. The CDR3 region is CASSLEGQANYGYTF. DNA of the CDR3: TGTGCCAGCAGCTTAGAGGGACAGGCTAACTATGGCTACACCTTC.

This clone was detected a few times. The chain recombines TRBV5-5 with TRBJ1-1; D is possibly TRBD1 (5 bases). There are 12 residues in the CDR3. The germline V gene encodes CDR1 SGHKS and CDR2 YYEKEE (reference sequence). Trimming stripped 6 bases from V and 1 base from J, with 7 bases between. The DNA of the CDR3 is TGTGCCAGCACCGGGGGGAACACTGAAGCTTTCTTT. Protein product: CASTGGNTEAFF.